This TCR beta chain was observed in a study of blood T cell repertoires in COVID-19. V lost 2 bases and J 4 bases, leaving 8 bases between the germline ends. The CDR3 is 13 residues long. The germline gives CDR1 MNHNS, CDR2 SASEGT. TCRdb keeps only in-frame clones here, not all; method: immunoSEQ multiplex PCR. The sample has some 95,000 clones, about three quarters seen once. This TCR came from a man between 50 and 59 years old who had recovered from COVID-19. The rearrangement uses TRBV6-1 and TRBJ2-5, with a weak D call TRBD1 (6 bases). The sequenced sample consisted of peripheral blood. CDR3 in amino acids: CASSESRGETQYF. The CDR3 nucleotides are TGTGCCAGCAGTGAATCCAGGGGAGAGACCCAGTACTTC.